The 20 T cell receptor beta chains listed next were all sequenced from one sample in a study of blood T cells in healthy people across ages. PCR was performed a second time for roughly 7 to 12 cycles using a sample-barcoded 5' primer and a J-beta primer mix. In TCRdb, the 5' RACE reads were re-called with MiXCR into one record per CDR3 protein. The sample lists 1 million to 1.2 million distinct CDR3 sequences, approximately 38% occurring once. Input material: blood. These receptors originate from a man aged 18 to 29 in good health.

The CDR3 bases are TGCAGTGCGGACCCGGGACAGGGGGTTACTTCCTACGAGCAGTACTTC. Its translation is CSADPGQGVTSYEQYF. The chain joins TRBV20-1 to TRBJ2-7; 11 bases agree with TRBD1. This CDR3 has 16 amino acids. Trimming cost V 6 bases and J 1 base; bases outside gene matches: 11. In germline, CDR1 is DFQATT, CDR2 SNEGSKA (reference sequence).

There are a few counts of this clonotype. The chain has TRBV11-3 and TRBJ2-4; no firm D call. CDR1 and CDR2 from the germline V gene are SGHNT and YENEEA. Trimming took 0 bases from V and 9 from J, leaving 6 bases between them. This CDR3 is 12 amino acids long. The CDR3 is CASSLEPGIQYF. The CDR3 region has the DNA TGTGCCAGCAGCTTAGAACCTGGCATTCAGTACTTC.

The rearrangement joins TRBV29-1 to TRBJ2-1; no definite D call. Between the trimmed V and J ends, which lost 4 bases and 1 base, there was a span of 11 bases. The CDR3 has 14 amino acids. Germline V gene data show CDR1 as SQVTM and CDR2 as ANQGSEA. CDR3 region: CSVGQVMSYNEQFF. The CDR3 DNA follows: TGCAGCGTTGGGCAGGTGATGTCCTACAATGAGCAGTTCTTC.

The rearrangement uses TRBV6-2 or TRBV6-3 and TRBJ2-2, with D unresolved. CDR1 and CDR2 from the germline V gene are MNHEY and SVGEGT. Trimming cost V 6 bases and J 5 bases, with 10 bases left between them. The CDR3 runs to 13 residues. The DNA for the CDR3 is TGTGCCAGCAGCCGCCGGGCTACCGGGGAGCTGTTTTTT. The encoded protein is CASSRRATGELFF.

The chain recombines TRBV20-1 with TRBJ2-7; unclear D gene. The CDR3 extends over 15 amino acids. Per germline, CDR1 DFQATT and CDR2 SNEGSKA (reference sequence). The V gene lost 4 bases and the J gene lost 7 bases, with 23 bases spanning the gap. The CDR3, as DNA: TGCAGTGCTAACGATCCGGACGTATCCTACAATGAGCAGTACTTC. It is translated as CSANDPDVSYNEQYF.

A remark on this clonotype: An end of the junction does not agree with germline; a read error may underlie this. This rearrangement joins TRBV11-2 to TRBJ2-1; D not certain. Germline V lookup: CDR1 SGHAT, CDR2 FQNNGV. The CDR3 has 14 residues. CDR3 sequence reads: CASSLDRGSHERFF. CDR3 nucleotide sequence: TGTGCCAGCAGCTTAGATCGAGGAAGTCATGAGCGGTTCTTC.

In its sample, this clonotype was seen a few times. The genes are TRBV7-3 and TRBJ1-2, with D tentatively TRBD1 (5 bases). Trimming removed 1 base at V and 6 bases at J, with 9 bases between. CDR1 is SGHTA, CDR2 FQGTGA, per germline. This CDR3 region has 13 residues. The CDR3 bases are TGTGCCAGCAGCTTAAATCAGGGCGATGGCTACACCTTC. Translation gives CASSLNQGDGYTF. Supplemented by reference TRBV7-3 and TRBJ1-2, the full variable domain reads GAGVSQTPSNKVTEKGKYVELRCDPISGHTALYWYRQSLGQGPEFLIYFQGTGAADDSGLPNDRFFAVRPEGSVSTLKIQRTERGDSAVYLCASSLNQGDGYTFGSGTRLTVV.

This clonotype was picked up a small number of times. The rearrangement joins TRBV12-3 or TRBV12-4 to TRBJ1-1; D not resolved. The CDR3 extends over 11 amino acids. Trimming shortened V by 2 bases and J by 6 bases, and 4 bases separated the two germline ends. The CDR3 spells CASSLNPEAFF. CDR3 nucleotide sequence: TGTGCCAGCAGTTTAAACCCTGAAGCTTTCTTT.

The chain joins TRBV6-2 or TRBV6-3 to TRBJ2-1, with D uncertain. Trimming cost V 6 bases and J 0 bases, with 18 bases left between them. Looked up from germline, CDR1 is MNHEY and CDR2 is SVGEGT. The CDR3 contains 17 residues. The DNA of the CDR3 is TGTGCCAGCAGCCCTCGGACCGACACATACTCCTACAATGAGCAGTTCTTC. It specifies CASSPRTDTYSYNEQFF.

The rearrangement links TRBV20-1 to TRBJ2-1; 9 nucleotides align to TRBD2. The CDR3 covers 18 residues. Unmatched junction bases numbered 13, after V lost 4 bases and J lost 0 bases. Per the germline V gene, CDR1 is DFQATT and CDR2 is SNEGSKA (reference sequence). The CDR3 here is CSATAGGAVRSSYNEQFF. The DNA for the CDR3 is TGCAGTGCTACAGCGGGGGGCGCTGTTAGGAGCTCCTACAATGAGCAGTTCTTC.

The chain uses TRBV4-1 and TRBJ2-2; TRBD1 might be the D (6 bases). Trimming took off 4 bases at V and 6 bases at J, with 18 bases between the two ends. The length of the CDR3 is 16 residues. Germline V lookup: CDR1 MGHRA, CDR2 YSYEKL. The CDR3, as DNA: TGCGCCAGCAGCCCTTGGACAGTAACCGTCGCCGGGGAGCTGTTTTTT. Its protein product is CASSPWTVTVAGELFF.

The chain combines TRBV6-2 or TRBV6-3 with TRBJ2-7, with 8 bases that match TRBD1. The CDR3 is 14 residues long. Trimming cost V 5 bases and J 8 bases; bases outside gene matches: 11. The germline CDR1 and CDR2 sequences are MNHEY and SVGEGT. CDR3 in amino acids: CASSRQGSYTQQYF. The CDR3 DNA is TGTGCCAGCAGTCGACAGGGGTCCTACACACAGCAGTACTTC.

The sample holds a few counts of this clonotype. The chain joins TRBV19 to TRBJ2-5; tentative D call: TRBD2 (5 bases). This CDR3 has 17 amino acids. With 3 bases removed from V and 0 bases from J, the gap between germline ends came to 17 bases. CDR1 and CDR2 (germline): LNHDA, SQIVND (reference sequence). CDR3: CASSMTIGRPYQETQYF. CDR3 bases: TGTGCCAGTAGTATGACGATAGGGAGACCGTACCAAGAGACCCAGTACTTC.

This clonotype was seen only a few times. The chain combines TRBV5-1 with TRBJ1-1; a weak D match, TRBD1 (5 bases). Per germline, CDR1 SGHRS and CDR2 YFSETQ. This CDR3 is 17 amino acids long. The V gene lost 0 bases and the J gene lost 1 base, with 16 bases spanning the gap. In DNA, the CDR3 is TGCGCCAGCAGCTTGGCGCGGGCAGGGAGGGCGAACACTGAAGCTTTCTTT. Translating gives CASSLARAGRANTEAFF.

This clonotype appeared a single time. At one boundary the junction diverges from the germline segment, which might be a read error. The V gene is TRBV13, the J gene TRBJ2-7; TRBD1 might be the D (5 bases). Germline assignment: CDR1 PRHDT and CDR2 FYEKMQ (reference sequence). The CDR3 covers 14 residues. The CDR3 sequence is CVSSLGVGSYEQYF. DNA for the CDR3: TGTGTCAGCAGCTTAGGGGTCGGTTCCTACGAGCAGTACTTC. Based on the CDR3 plus reference TRBV13 and TRBJ2-7, the full variable domain is AAGVIQSPRHLIKEKRETATLKCYPIPRHDTVYWYQQGPGQDPQFLISFYEKMQSDKGSIPDRFSAQQFSDYHSELNMSSLELGDSALYFCVSSLGVGSYEQYFGPGTRLTVT.

V and J are TRBV3-1 and TRBJ2-2; the D gene is possibly TRBD2 (6 bases). V lost 4 bases, J lost 2 bases, and 17 bases lay in between. The V gene's germline CDR1 is LGHDT and CDR2 YNNKEL (reference sequence). This CDR3 has 17 amino acids. The CDR3 loop reads CASSPDGGLLNTGELFF. The CDR3 bases are TGTGCCAGCAGCCCCGACGGGGGACTCCTAAACACCGGGGAGCTGTTTTTT.

This clonotype occurred once. The V and J genes are TRBV5-1 and TRBJ1-5, with no clear D. The CDR3 loop spans 14 amino acids. Trimming cost V 5 bases and J 5 bases, with 14 bases left between them. CDR1 and CDR2 (germline): SGHRS, YFSETQ. CDR3 protein: CASSPDSQYQPQHF. In nucleotides, the CDR3 is TGCGCCAGCAGTCCCGACTCCCAGTATCAGCCCCAGCATTTT. Combining the CDR3 with reference TRBV5-1 and TRBJ1-5 gives the whole variable domain KAGVTQTPRYLIKTRGQQVTLSCSPISGHRSVSWYQQTPGQGLQFLFEYFSETQRNKGNFPGRFSGRQFSNSRSEMNVSTLELGDSALYLCASSPDSQYQPQHFGDGTRLSIL.

In DNA form, the CDR3 reads TGCGCCAGCAGCCAAGCAGGGGATGAGCAGTTCTTC. Translation gives CASSQAGDEQFF. The chain carries TRBV4-1 and TRBJ2-1; a weak D match, TRBD1 (6 bases). From germline, CDR1 is MGHRA and CDR2 YSYEKL. The V gene lost 1 base and the J gene lost 8 bases, with 6 bases spanning the gap. The CDR3 covers 12 residues.

The chain couples TRBV28 to TRBJ1-2, with 7 bases fitting TRBD1. V shed 8 bases and J 11 bases; nucleotides not matched to a gene: 11. The CDR3 is 12 amino acids. CDR1 and CDR2 (germline): MDHEN, SYDVKM. The CDR3 region has the DNA TGTGCCAGCCGCGATCCAGGGGGAAGGTACACCTTC. Its translation: CASRDPGGRYTF.

This clonotype was counted at least ten times. The CDR3 region has the DNA TGTGCCAGCAGCCACGGGGAGGGGAACACTGAAGCTTTCTTT. Amino acid sequence: CASSHGEGNTEAFF. The rearrangement links TRBV6-6 to TRBJ1-1; D ambiguous. Germline CDR1 MNHNY, CDR2 SVGAGI (reference sequence). The CDR3 has 14 residues. Deletions cut 6 bases from V and 1 base from J, with 12 bases between.